This is a list of T cell receptor beta chains from one sample in a study of beta chain features in type 1 diabetes. TCRdb keeps only in-frame clones here, not all; method: immunoSEQ multiplex PCR. The repertoire consists of 620,000 or so clones, with around 15% occurring once and the leading ten covering about 0.087%. Sequences were obtained from naive CD4+ T cells from blood. Receptors originate from a man aged 18 to 30 in good health. Both conserved end residues are part of each CDR3. Fields, in order: J gene, clone size, V gene, D gene, CDR3 length, CDR3 protein, CDR3 DNA. The D gene is left open where the match is weak. Where a row states a size, it is once, few, many or the class of an expanded clone; other rows omit it.

TRBJ2-5 | few | TRBV5-4 | . | 16 | CASSLVFAGTQETQYF | TGTGCCAGCAGCTTGGTGTTCGCCGGGACGCAAGAGACCCAGTACTTC
TRBJ2-7 | few | TRBV28 | TRBD1 | 14 | CASIRDSNFYEQYF | TGTGCCAGCATTCGGGACAGTAATTTCTACGAGCAGTACTTC
TRBJ2-1 | . | TRBV7-3 | . | 14 | CASSLAGIYNEQFF | TGTGCCAGCAGCTTAGCGGGGATCTACAATGAGCAGTTCTTC
TRBJ2-3 | few | TRBV18 | . | 14 | CAGIRAGVTDTQYF | TGTGCGGGGATTCGGGCAGGAGTCACAGATACGCAGTATTTT
TRBJ2-7 | few | TRBV7-9 | TRBD1 | 17 | CASSLLPGTGSSYEQYF | TGTGCCAGCAGCTTATTGCCCGGGACAGGGTCCTCCTACGAGCAGTACTTC
TRBJ2-3 | . | TRBV11-1 | TRBD2 | 15 | CASSPGLAGTDTQYF | TGTGCCAGCAGCCCCGGACTAGCGGGAACAGATACGCAGTATTTT
TRBJ1-1 | . | TRBV4-1 | . | 15 | CASSQVLRLNTEAFF | TGCGCCAGCAGCCAAGTTCTCAGGTTGAACACTGAAGCTTTCTTT
TRBJ2-4 | . | TRBV4-1 | . | 16 | CASSLLSPGNKNIQYF | TGCGCCAGCAGCCTCCTCTCCCCGGGAAACAAAAACATTCAGTACTTC
TRBJ1-5 | few | TRBV6-1 | TRBD1 | 13 | CASTQGGIQPQHF | TGTGCCAGCACCCAGGGGGGGATTCAGCCCCAGCATTTT
TRBJ1-5 | few | TRBV15 | . | 17 | CATSRDIRPGINQPQHF | TGTGCCACCAGCAGAGATATAAGGCCGGGGATCAATCAGCCCCAGCATTTT
TRBJ2-3 | few | TRBV5-1 | TRBD2 | 17 | CASSLGSSGRATDTQYF | TGCGCCAGCAGCTTGGGGAGTAGCGGGAGGGCCACAGATACGCAGTATTTT
TRBJ1-1 | few | TRBV29-1 | . | 13 | CSVVGRANTEAFF | TGCAGCGTTGTAGGCAGGGCGAACACTGAAGCTTTCTTT
TRBJ1-1 | few | TRBV29-1 | TRBD1 | 12 | CSGDRGNTEAFF | TGCAGCGGGGACAGGGGGAACACTGAAGCTTTCTTT
TRBJ2-7 | . | TRBV28 | . | 14 | CASTTPFGSYGQYF | TGTGCCAGCACGACACCTTTCGGGTCGTACGGGCAGTACTTC
TRBJ1-5 | few | TRBV7-8 | . | 15 | CASSLGRVLNQPQHF | TGTGCCAGCAGCTTAGGACGGGTACTCAATCAGCCCCAGCATTTT
TRBJ1-1 | . | TRBV9 | . | 14 | CASSEGQMNTEAFF | TGTGCCAGCAGCGAAGGACAGATGAACACTGAAGCTTTCTTT
TRBJ2-7 | . | TRBV19 | . | 13 | CASRRAGAQEQYF | TGTGCCAGTAGGCGAGCTGGGGCGCAAGAGCAGTACTTC
TRBJ1-4 | . | TRBV5-1 | TRBD1 | 15 | CASSLWGQGNEKLFF | TGCGCCAGCAGCTTGTGGGGACAGGGTAATGAAAAACTGTTTTTT
TRBJ2-5 | . | TRBV2 | . | 11 | CASRTGETQYF | TGTGCCAGCAGGACTGGGGAGACCCAGTACTTC
TRBJ1-2 | few | TRBV18 | TRBD1 | 16 | CASSPNQGALGYGYTF | TGTGCCAGCTCACCCAACCAGGGGGCGCTCGGCTATGGCTACACCTTC
TRBJ1-1 | . | TRBV4-2 | . | 16 | CASSQAFRFMNTEAFF | TGTGCCAGCAGCCAAGCGTTCAGGTTTATGAACACTGAAGCTTTCTTT
TRBJ2-6 | . | TRBV28 | . | 14 | CASVRVTGANVLTF | TGTGCCAGCGTTAGGGTCACTGGGGCCAACGTCCTGACTTTC
TRBJ1-5 | . | TRBV6-6 | . | 14 | CASSYSRANQPQHF | TGTGCCAGCAGTTATAGCAGAGCCAATCAGCCCCAGCATTTT
TRBJ1-1 | . | TRBV6-1 | . | 16 | CASSDEGTTNPTEAFF | TGTGCCAGCAGTGACGAGGGGACCACGAATCCCACTGAAGCTTTCTTT
TRBJ2-1 | few | TRBV29-1 | TRBD1 | 14 | CSVNRDRGNNEQFF | TGCAGCGTGAACCGGGACAGGGGCAACAATGAGCAGTTCTTC
TRBJ2-1 | . | TRBV7-3 | . | 13 | CASSPPLGVKQFF | TGTGCCAGCAGCCCCCCCTTGGGCGTGAAGCAGTTCTTC
TRBJ2-7 | few | TRBV5-4 | . | 17 | CASSLGGSGSHVGEQYF | TGTGCCAGCAGCTTGGGGGGGTCGGGAAGTCACGTAGGCGAGCAGTACTTC
TRBJ2-5 | . | TRBV4-1 | TRBD1 | 17 | CASSQVGKGAGEETQYF | TGCGCCAGCAGCCAAGTTGGTAAGGGGGCCGGAGAGGAGACCCAGTACTTC
TRBJ1-2 | few | TRBV18 | . | 15 | CASSPQRVGDYGYTF | TGTGCCAGCTCCCCACAAAGGGTCGGCGACTATGGCTACACCTTC
TRBJ1-5 | . | TRBV19 | . | 14 | CASTPDTFNQPQHF | TGTGCCAGTACCCCCGACACATTCAATCAGCCCCAGCATTTT
TRBJ2-3 | . | TRBV10-3 | TRBD1 | 16 | CAISYKKGTVRDTQYF | TGTGCCATCAGCTACAAGAAGGGGACAGTTAGAGATACGCAGTATTTT
TRBJ1-2 | few | TRBV18 | . | 16 | CASSPPNRVANYGYTF | TGTGCCAGCTCACCACCGAACAGGGTCGCTAACTATGGCTACACCTTC
TRBJ2-5 | few | TRBV5-4 | . | 14 | CASSSRDFKETQYF | TGTGCCAGCAGTTCCCGGGACTTTAAAGAGACCCAGTACTTC
TRBJ2-1 | few | TRBV29-1 | TRBD2 | 15 | CSATTGTSGGNEQFF | TGCAGCGCGACTACCGGGACTAGCGGCGGCAATGAGCAGTTCTTC
TRBJ2-4 | many | TRBV9 | . | 14 | CAFRGERAKNIQYF | TGTGCCTTCCGAGGGGAACGAGCCAAAAACATTCAGTACTTC
TRBJ2-5 | few | TRBV2 | . | 14 | CASSDSRRQETQYF | TGTGCCAGCAGTGATAGCCGGCGGCAAGAGACCCAGTACTTC
TRBJ1-1 | . | TRBV2 | . | 14 | CASSGMGRNTEAFF | TGTGCCAGCAGTGGGATGGGGCGTAACACTGAAGCTTTCTTT
TRBJ2-3 | few | TRBV7-2 | TRBD1 | 16 | CASSLGSGGASNTQYF | TGTGCCAGCAGCTTAGGGTCAGGGGGCGCTTCAAATACGCAGTATTTT
TRBJ1-1 | . | TRBV6-5 | . | 14 | CASSYLDRNTEAFF | TGTGCCAGCAGTTACCTTGACAGGAACACTGAAGCTTTCTTT
TRBJ2-4 | few | TRBV30 | TRBD1 | 16 | CAWSYVGTGFIGIQYF | TGTGCCTGGAGTTATGTCGGGACAGGGTTTATCGGCATTCAGTACTTC
TRBJ1-1 | . | TRBV18 | TRBD1 | 15 | CASSPTDRAGTEAFF | TGTGCCAGCTCACCAACGGACAGGGCGGGAACTGAAGCTTTCTTT
TRBJ1-3 | once | TRBV28 | . | 14 | CASLGGAQGNTIYF | TGTGCCAGCCTTGGGGGGGCGCAGGGAAACACCATATATTTT
TRBJ1-3 | . | TRBV10-3 | . | 15 | CAISEGWSIGNTIYF | TGTGCCATCAGTGAAGGGTGGAGTATTGGAAACACCATATATTTT
TRBJ1-4 | . | TRBV29-1 | . | 13 | CSVVEQANEKLFF | TGCAGCGTTGTGGAACAGGCTAATGAAAAACTGTTTTTT
TRBJ1-1 | few | TRBV5-1 | TRBD1 | 13 | CASGTGGSTEAFF | TGCGCCAGCGGGACAGGGGGAAGCACTGAAGCTTTCTTT
TRBJ2-2 | few | TRBV4-3 | . | 14 | CASSSLPPTGELFF | TGCGCCAGCAGCTCACTTCCCCCAACCGGGGAGCTGTTTTTT
TRBJ2-7 | . | TRBV15 | . | 16 | CATSRSYLGLRNEQYF | TGTGCCACCAGCAGATCCTACCTCGGACTCCGCAACGAGCAGTACTTC
TRBJ1-6 | few | TRBV30 | TRBD1 | 15 | CAWAPSRTGNSPLHF | TGTGCCTGGGCCCCCTCGAGGACAGGGAATTCACCCCTCCACTTT
TRBJ1-5 | . | TRBV6-5 | . | 14 | CASRLKASNQPQHF | TGTGCCAGCAGACTCAAGGCTAGCAATCAGCCCCAGCATTTT
TRBJ1-5 | . | TRBV10-3 | . | 14 | CAIRKGSANQPQHF | TGTGCCATCAGAAAGGGGAGCGCCAATCAGCCCCAGCATTTT
TRBJ1-5 | few | TRBV29-1 | TRBD1 | 18 | CSGSGPGGSGLSNQPQHF | TGCAGCGGCTCCGGCCCAGGGGGCTCGGGGTTGAGCAATCAGCCCCAGCATTTT
TRBJ2-1 | . | TRBV20-1 | . | 11 | CSAPTYNEQFF | TGCAGTGCCCCCACCTACAATGAGCAGTTCTTC
TRBJ1-2 | . | TRBV13 | TRBD1 | 15 | CASSLSGTADYGYTF | TGTGCCAGCAGCTTGTCCGGGACAGCGGACTATGGCTACACCTTC
TRBJ2-7 | . | TRBV6-1 | TRBD1 | 13 | CASMGTGPYEQYF | TGTGCCAGCATGGGGACAGGTCCGTACGAGCAGTACTTC
TRBJ1-3 | . | TRBV7-2 | . | 14 | CASSEGSSGNTIYF | TGTGCCAGTAGTGAGGGGAGCTCTGGAAACACCATATATTTT
TRBJ1-2 | . | TRBV4-2 | . | 14 | CASSQVSGAAGYTF | TGTGCCAGCAGCCAAGTGTCAGGGGCGGCTGGCTACACCTTC
TRBJ2-3 | . | TRBV7-2 | . | 15 | CASSRGPIETDTQYF | TGTGCCAGCAGCCGAGGACCAATCGAGACAGATACGCAGTATTTT
TRBJ1-5 | few | TRBV7-9 | TRBD1 | 15 | CASSPGQENNQPQHF | TGTGCCAGCAGCCCGGGACAGGAAAACAATCAGCCCCAGCATTTT